The 10 T cell receptor beta chains presented below share a single source sample, sequenced in a study of blood T cell repertoires in COVID-19 (dated by TCRdb to 2018 to 2021). The library was made by the immunoSEQ multiplex PCR assay. TCRdb retrieved this table from immuneACCESS and kept in-frame rearrangements only. Not all clones are present; in checked studies, unresolved V genes account for under half, and no reason is known for the remainder. This sample is represented by 170,000 or so clones; about 83% of them were singletons. The top ten clones comprise 0.88% of the sample. Sequences were obtained from peripheral blood. These receptors all stem from a woman under 30 who had recovered from COVID-19.

This rearrangement joins TRBV18 to TRBJ2-5; D is ambiguous. This CDR3 has 11 residues. With 3 bases removed from V and 3 bases from J, the gap between germline ends came to 2 bases. The germline V gene encodes CDR1 KGHSH and CDR2 LQKENI. The DNA of the CDR3 is TGTGCCAGCTCACCCGAAGAGACCCAGTACTTC. Translating it yields CASSPEETQYF.

This clone occurred once. The chain couples TRBV5-8 to TRBJ2-4, with a possible D match to TRBD2 (7 bases). The CDR3 contains 14 residues. The ends were cut back, 5 bases at V and 9 bases at J, with 18 bases in the middle. CDR1 and CDR2 (germline): SGHTS, YDEGEE. The DNA for the CDR3 is TGTGCCAGCAGTCCGACCCAGGGGAGGGGCATTCAGTACTTC. It is translated as CASSPTQGRGIQYF.

The rearrangement links TRBV9 to TRBJ2-1; TRBD1 matches 9 bases. This CDR3 spans 16 amino acids. V lost 7 bases to trimming and J lost 10 bases; unmatched junction nucleotides: 18. Germline CDR1 and CDR2: SGDLS and YYNGEE. CDR3 protein: CASGISRDRAFGEQFF. CDR3 coding DNA: TGTGCCAGCGGCATAAGTAGGGACAGGGCCTTTGGCGAGCAGTTCTTC.

The chain has TRBV4-3 and TRBJ2-1, with 7 bases lining up with TRBD1. The V gene's germline CDR1 is LGHNA and CDR2 YSLEER. CDR3 length: 16 amino acids. Trimming removed 0 bases from V and 5 bases from J; junction bases left unmatched: 7. The CDR3 DNA sequence: TGCGCCAGCAGCCAAGATTATAGGACAGGAAACAATGAGCAGTTCTTC. Protein: CASSQDYRTGNNEQFF.

This chain uses TRBV7-2 with TRBJ2-5, with TRBD1 matching over 7 bases. CDR1 SGHTA and CDR2 FQGNSA come from the germline V gene. V lost 1 base and J lost 5; bases outside the gene matches: 7. The CDR3 has 15 residues. CDR3 nucleotide sequence: TGTGCCAGCAGCTTAGGACAGGGTGTGTGGGAGACCCAGTACTTC. Translating gives CASSLGQGVWETQYF.

The rearrangement uses TRBV27 and TRBJ2-1; 14 positions agree with TRBD2. Looked up from germline, CDR1 is MNHEY and CDR2 is SMNVEV (reference sequence). This CDR3 is 18 amino acids long. J was trimmed by 2 bases and V by 3 bases; bases with no gene match: 6. The CDR3 DNA follows: TGTGCCAGCAGTTTTCTGGGACTAGCGGGGGACCCCTACAATGAGCAGTTCTTC. It encodes CASSFLGLAGDPYNEQFF.

In its sample, this clone was seen a few times. The chain joins TRBV2 to TRBJ1-2; D ambiguous. CDR1 and CDR2 from the germline V gene are SNHLY and FYNNEI. The CDR3 spans 12 residues. V was trimmed by 9 bases and J by 7 bases, leaving 15 bases between them. The CDR3 bases are TGTGCCAGTAAACCCCCCGCGGGTGGCTACACCTTC. Residues: CASKPPAGGYTF. The full variable domain, rest sourced from reference TRBV2 and TRBJ1-2, is EPEVTQTPSHQVTQMGQEVILRCVPISNHLYFYWYRQILGQKVEFLVSFYNNEISEKSEIFDDQFSVERPDGSNFTLKIRSTKLEDSAMYFCASKPPAGGYTFGSGTRLTVV.

The chain couples TRBV6-5 to TRBJ1-4, with 7 nucleotides matching TRBD1. In germline, CDR1 is MNHEY, CDR2 SVGAGI. This CDR3 region has 16 residues. Trimming removed 1 base from V and 6 bases from J; junction bases left unmatched: 8. CDR3 in amino acids: CASSYWNRGGDEKLFF. CDR3 coding DNA: TGTGCCAGCAGTTACTGGAACAGGGGAGGAGATGAAAAACTGTTTTTT.

Concerning this clone: A much larger clonotype is one base distant, so this may be a read error. The chain uses TRBV5-6 and TRBJ1-2; 7 positions agree with TRBD1. This CDR3 region has 15 residues. Trimming cost V 1 base and J 3 bases; bases outside gene matches: 6. The germline V gene encodes CDR1 SGHDT and CDR2 YYEEEE. CDR3 residues: CASSLTGVGDYGYTF. In DNA, the CDR3 is TGTGCCAGCAGCTTGACAGGGGTGGGGGACTATGGCTACACCTTC.

The chain couples TRBV3-1 (or the pseudogene TRBV3-2) to TRBJ2-3; 7 nucleotides match TRBD1. The germline V gene encodes CDR1 LGHDT and CDR2 YNNKEL (reference sequence). The CDR3 covers 15 residues. V dropped 3 bases and J dropped 1; count of bases not matched to a gene: 4. In DNA, the CDR3 is TGTGCCAGCAGCCAGAAGGGGGCTGGCACAGATACGCAGTATTTT. Residues: CASSQKGAGTDTQYF.